This TCR beta chain emerged from a study of T-cell memory formation after mild COVID-19. It was 5'RACE with constant-segment primers that produced the TCR alpha and TCR beta cDNA libraries, which carried sample barcodes and UMIs. TCRdb reprocessed the 5' RACE reads via MiXCR and lists one record per CDR3 protein. The sample records 500,000 to 600,000 distinct CDR3 sequences, over 15% being singletons. There are many counts of this clonotype. What it binds is unknown. Findings and caveats of the study: Some clones that responded were present in memory (sampled pre-infection), which suggests cross-reactive memory joined. CD4/CD8 balance characterized clones contracting day 15 to 85, and CD4+ skew characterized later expanders.

Germline V CDR1 and CDR2: SGHRS, YFSETQ. V was shortened by 4 bases and J by 2 bases, with 19 bases between the two germline ends. This CDR3 has 17 residues. The V gene is TRBV5-1, the J gene TRBJ2-4; D remains unclear. The sequencing input was PBMCs or a T cell subset sorted from them (not recorded which). The origin of this receptor is an adult woman who had mild COVID-19 (a few samples of this study predate the infection). Cell type and time point are not known. CDR3 DNA sequence: TGCGCCAGCAGCAGTCGAGTTCTGGACGGGTCCAAAAACATTCAGTACTTC. This codes for CASSSRVLDGSKNIQYF. Full variable domain (rest looked up from reference TRBV5-1 and TRBJ2-4): KAGVTQTPRYLIKTRGQQVTLSCSPISGHRSVSWYQQTPGQGLQFLFEYFSETQRNKGNFPGRFSGRQFSNSRSEMNVSTLELGDSALYLCASSSRVLDGSKNIQYFGAGTRLSVL.